This TCR beta chain was recovered during a study of T cell repertoires in cytomegalovirus infection. Points from the study as a whole: Clonotype analysis showed dominance of the ex vivo response by HLA-C-restricted CMV-specific TCR beta clonotypes.

This clonotype turned up a few times. What it binds is not known. TCRdb re-derived calls from the reads in MiXCR, one entry per CDR3 protein. The table records some 300,000 distinct CDR3 sequences, around 15% of them present only once. J gave up 5 bases and V 5 bases, and 4 bases lay outside the gene matches. CDR3 length: 15 amino acids. The V gene's germline CDR1 is SGHDN and CDR2 FVKESK. The chain is built from TRBV14 and TRBJ2-3, with TRBD2 matching over 13 bases. The material sequenced was PBMCs. The receptor was isolated from a human donor in good health (CMV status not recorded). Some clones in this sample may be carry-over from other donors' samples. CDR3 in amino acids: CASSTLAGGQDTQYF. The CDR3 DNA is TGTGCCAGCAGCACACTAGCGGGGGGGCAAGATACGCAGTATTTT.